These T cell receptor beta chains were read from a single sample in a study of patients and donors after allogeneic stem cell transplantation. TCRdb independently ran MiXCR on the RT-PCR reads; one entry per CDR3 protein. The sample has about 230,000 distinct CDR3 sequences, 13% to 15% seen once; the top ten hold around a tenth. Sample: blood, either unsorted or a sorted T cell fraction (not recorded which). Receptors were obtained from a human donor who was either an allogeneic HSCT recipient or a stem cell or donor lymphocyte infusion donor (not recorded which). It is not recorded whose cells these are; they may come from a transplant donor. The CDR3 runs from the conserved cysteine through the conserved F or W. D genes are given only for firm matches. Only some rows state a clone size, as once, few, many or a class for expanded clones.

D: TRBD1
size: many
V: TRBV27
J: TRBJ2-2
DNA: TGTGCCAGCAGTCCTCGGGACAGAGCGGACACCGGGGAGCTGTTTTTT
CDR3: CASSPRDRADTGELFF

D: NA
size: few
V: TRBV3-1
J: TRBJ1-2
DNA: TGTGCCAGCAGCCCGGACGGCTGGAACTATGGCTACACCTTC
CDR3: CASSPDGWNYGYTF

D: TRBD1
size: few
V: TRBV7-9
J: TRBJ2-7
DNA: TGTGCCAGCCTCCAGACAGGGTCGGCCTACGAGCAGTACTTC
CDR3: CASLQTGSAYEQYF

D: NA
size: few
V: TRBV7-8
J: TRBJ2-7
DNA: TGTGCCAGCAGCTTAGTTGTAGCTATGGGGGTAAGCGAGCAGTACTTC
CDR3: CASSLVVAMGVSEQYF

D: TRBD1
size: NA
V: TRBV2
J: TRBJ1-2
DNA: TGTGCCAGCAGCCCACGGACAGGGGGTTATGGCTACACCTTC
CDR3: CASSPRTGGYGYTF

D: TRBD1
size: NA
V: TRBV23-1
J: TRBJ2-1
DNA: TGCGCCAGCAGGGAGGGGGACAGGGAGTTCTACAATGAGCAGTTCTTC
CDR3: CASREGDREFYNEQFF

D: TRBD1
size: many
V: TRBV11-1
J: TRBJ2-7
DNA: TGTGCCAGCAGCACGGACTTCGGGACAGGGGAAACCCCAAGCTACGAGCAGTACTTC
CDR3: CASSTDFGTGETPSYEQYF

D: TRBD1
size: NA
V: TRBV6-1
J: TRBJ2-5
DNA: TGTGCCAGCAGTAGCGGGACAGGGGAATGGGGAGAGACCCAGTACTTC
CDR3: CASSSGTGEWGETQYF

D: NA
size: few
V: TRBV27
J: TRBJ1-2
DNA: TGTGCCAGCAGCTCAATCGAGGACTATGGCTACACCTTC
CDR3: CASSSIEDYGYTF

D: NA
size: few
V: TRBV10-3
J: TRBJ2-1
DNA: TGTGCCATCAGTGAGTCTGGGCGGGACGGCTCCTACAATGAGCAGTTCTTC
CDR3: CAISESGRDGSYNEQFF

D: NA
size: few
V: TRBV6-1
J: TRBJ2-1
DNA: TGTGCCAGCAGTGAATGGGCACCCCACCTTTACAATGAGCAGTTCTTC
CDR3: CASSEWAPHLYNEQFF

D: NA
size: NA
V: TRBV4-3
J: TRBJ2-7
DNA: TGCGCCAGCAGCCAAGAAGGGGCCTTC
CDR3: CASSQEGAF

D: NA
size: many
V: TRBV7-7
J: TRBJ2-7
DNA: TGTGCTAGCAGCCCACACCTTCCCCGGGGTTCGTACGAGCAGTACTTC
CDR3: CASSPHLPRGSYEQYF

D: TRBD2
size: many
V: TRBV30
J: TRBJ2-2
DNA: TGTGCCTGGATAGCTAGCGGGAGTTACACCGGGGAGCTGTTTTTT
CDR3: CAWIASGSYTGELFF

D: TRBD1
size: NA
V: TRBV18
J: TRBJ1-1
DNA: TGTGCCAGCTCGAAACAGGGGGGGTACACTGAAGCTTTCTTT
CDR3: CASSKQGGYTEAFF

D: TRBD1
size: NA
V: TRBV6-2/TRBV6-3
J: TRBJ2-7
DNA: TGTGCCAGCAGTTACTCTACCAGGACAGGGAGTTACGAGCAGTACTTC
CDR3: CASSYSTRTGSYEQYF

D: NA
size: NA
V: TRBV2
J: TRBJ1-6
DNA: TGTGCCAGCAGACAGGGCGAGAATTCACCCCTCCACTTT
CDR3: CASRQGENSPLHF

D: NA
size: many
V: TRBV6-2/TRBV6-3
J: TRBJ2-5
DNA: TGTGCCAGCAGTTACATTGGGGAGACCCAGTACTTC
CDR3: CASSYIGETQYF

D: TRBD1
size: NA
V: TRBV5-6
J: TRBJ2-7
DNA: TGTGCCAGCAGCTTGGGAGGGGGCCTCGAGCAGTACTTC
CDR3: CASSLGGGLEQYF

D: TRBD1
size: NA
V: TRBV6-1
J: TRBJ1-4
DNA: TGTGCCAGCAGCTTGGACAGGGTGGGCTTAAATGAAAAACTGTTTTTT
CDR3: CASSLDRVGLNEKLFF

D: NA
size: NA
V: TRBV7-2
J: TRBJ1-1
DNA: TGTGCCAGCAGCTTAGCCCTCCGGGGGAGCGTAAACACTGAAGCTTTCTTT
CDR3: CASSLALRGSVNTEAFF

D: NA
size: NA
V: TRBV30
J: TRBJ1-2
DNA: TGTGCCTGGACCACCCATCGGGGGGGCTACACCTTC
CDR3: CAWTTHRGGYTF

D: NA
size: many
V: TRBV5-1
J: TRBJ2-1
DNA: TGCGCCAGCAGCCCGAACCTCGACGGGAGTTACATGCAGTTCTTC
CDR3: CASSPNLDGSYMQFF

D: TRBD2
size: many
V: TRBV12-3/TRBV12-4
J: TRBJ2-1
DNA: TGTGCCAGTAACCTCTGGGGAGCGGGGAGGGTATACAATGAGCAGTTCTTC
CDR3: CASNLWGAGRVYNEQFF

D: TRBD2
size: NA
V: TRBV2
J: TRBJ2-5
DNA: TGTGCCAGCAACAGAGCGGGGGAGACCCAGTACTTC
CDR3: CASNRAGETQYF

D: NA
size: few
V: TRBV12-3/TRBV12-4
J: TRBJ2-7
DNA: TGTGCCAGCAGTCTTCAGGGGCACTACTACGAGCAGTACTTC
CDR3: CASSLQGHYYEQYF

D: TRBD2
size: few
V: TRBV30
J: TRBJ2-2
DNA: TGTGCCTGGAGACCACTAGCGGGGGGCCCCGGGGAGCTGTTTTTT
CDR3: CAWRPLAGGPGELFF

D: NA
size: NA
V: TRBV4-1
J: TRBJ1-2
DNA: TGCGCCAGCAGCCCCGAAGGTGGAGGATTTGGCTACACCTTC
CDR3: CASSPEGGGFGYTF

D: TRBD1
size: NA
V: TRBV10-3
J: TRBJ2-2
DNA: TGTGCCATCAGTGAGCCGAAGGGGGCGGGCACCGGGGAGCTGTTTTTT
CDR3: CAISEPKGAGTGELFF

D: NA
size: few
V: TRBV12-3/TRBV12-4
J: TRBJ1-2
DNA: TGTGCCAGCAGTTTAGTCCGGCAGTTTGAGAATGGCTACACCTTC
CDR3: CASSLVRQFENGYTF

D: NA
size: many
V: TRBV15
J: TRBJ1-1
DNA: TGTGCCACCCGAGTAGGGAGGAACACTGAAGCTTTCTTT
CDR3: CATRVGRNTEAFF

D: NA
size: NA
V: TRBV14
J: TRBJ1-1
DNA: TGTGCCAGCAGCCATTACCACGGTGGGATGAACACTGAAGCTTTCTTT
CDR3: CASSHYHGGMNTEAFF

D: TRBD1
size: NA
V: TRBV20-1
J: TRBJ1-4
DNA: TGCAGTGCCCCTGAGGGGACAGGGACGATGTATGAAAAACTGTTTTTT
CDR3: CSAPEGTGTMYEKLFF

D: TRBD2
size: few
V: TRBV19
J: TRBJ2-5
DNA: TGTGCCAGTACGAGAAGGGGACTAGCGGAAGAGACCCAGTACTTC
CDR3: CASTRRGLAEETQYF

D: NA
size: many
V: TRBV7-9
J: TRBJ2-3
DNA: TGTGCCAGCAGCCCGGTTATCTCCAGCACAGATACGCAGTATTTT
CDR3: CASSPVISSTDTQYF

D: NA
size: NA
V: TRBV12-3/TRBV12-4
J: TRBJ2-5
DNA: TGTGCCAGCAGTTTCTTTGGCCCACCATTGGGGACCCAGTACTTC
CDR3: CASSFFGPPLGTQYF

D: TRBD1
size: NA
V: TRBV24-1
J: TRBJ2-3
DNA: TGTGCCACCAGTGATATAGGGACAGGGGGTCCAGATACGCAGTATTTT
CDR3: CATSDIGTGGPDTQYF

D: NA
size: NA
V: TRBV2
J: TRBJ2-2
DNA: TGTGCCAGCAGCCGAACGGCGGTTTCGAACACCGGGGAGCTGTTTTTT
CDR3: CASSRTAVSNTGELFF

D: NA
size: few
V: TRBV20-1
J: TRBJ2-1
DNA: TGCAGTGCCGAGGGGGCGGGGTCCTACAATGAGCAGTTCTTC
CDR3: CSAEGAGSYNEQFF

D: NA
size: few
V: TRBV5-8
J: TRBJ1-5
DNA: TGTGCCAGCAGCCCGGACGGGAGCAATCAGCCCCAGCATTTT
CDR3: CASSPDGSNQPQHF

D: NA
size: NA
V: TRBV9
J: TRBJ1-2
DNA: TGTGCCAGCAACCCCGGAGGGACATCTAGTTATGGCTACACCTTC
CDR3: CASNPGGTSSYGYTF

D: TRBD2
size: many
V: TRBV6-5
J: TRBJ2-1
DNA: TGTGCCAGCAGTTACTCAAGCGGGAGCTCCTACAATGAGCAGTTCTTC
CDR3: CASSYSSGSSYNEQFF

D: NA
size: few
V: TRBV11-3
J: TRBJ2-2
DNA: TGTGCCAGCAGCCCTACCGGGACATCGAACAGGGAGCTGTTTTTT
CDR3: CASSPTGTSNRELFF

D: TRBD1
size: NA
V: TRBV5-1
J: TRBJ1-5
DNA: TGCGCCAGCAGCTTAGGGAGTGGACAGGGGGCCGATCAGCCCCAGCATTTT
CDR3: CASSLGSGQGADQPQHF

D: TRBD1
size: NA
V: TRBV5-1
J: TRBJ2-5
DNA: TGCGCCAGCAGCCAAGGACAGGGGGCTACAGAGACCCAGTACTTC
CDR3: CASSQGQGATETQYF

D: TRBD2
size: many
V: TRBV5-1
J: TRBJ2-2
DNA: TGCGCCAGCAGCCATGGACTAGCGGGAGGTACCGGGGAGCTGTTTTTT
CDR3: CASSHGLAGGTGELFF

D: NA
size: few
V: TRBV27
J: TRBJ1-2
DNA: TGTGCCAGCAGTTTAACGAGTGGGGTGCGTGGCTACACCTTC
CDR3: CASSLTSGVRGYTF

D: NA
size: NA
V: TRBV11-1
J: TRBJ2-7
DNA: TGTGCCAGCAGCGAACAGGGTTGGAGCTCCTACGAGCAGTACTTC
CDR3: CASSEQGWSSYEQYF

D: TRBD1
size: many
V: TRBV10-3
J: TRBJ1-2
DNA: TGTGCCATCACACCGGGACAGGGAGCCCCTAACTATGGCTACACCTTC
CDR3: CAITPGQGAPNYGYTF